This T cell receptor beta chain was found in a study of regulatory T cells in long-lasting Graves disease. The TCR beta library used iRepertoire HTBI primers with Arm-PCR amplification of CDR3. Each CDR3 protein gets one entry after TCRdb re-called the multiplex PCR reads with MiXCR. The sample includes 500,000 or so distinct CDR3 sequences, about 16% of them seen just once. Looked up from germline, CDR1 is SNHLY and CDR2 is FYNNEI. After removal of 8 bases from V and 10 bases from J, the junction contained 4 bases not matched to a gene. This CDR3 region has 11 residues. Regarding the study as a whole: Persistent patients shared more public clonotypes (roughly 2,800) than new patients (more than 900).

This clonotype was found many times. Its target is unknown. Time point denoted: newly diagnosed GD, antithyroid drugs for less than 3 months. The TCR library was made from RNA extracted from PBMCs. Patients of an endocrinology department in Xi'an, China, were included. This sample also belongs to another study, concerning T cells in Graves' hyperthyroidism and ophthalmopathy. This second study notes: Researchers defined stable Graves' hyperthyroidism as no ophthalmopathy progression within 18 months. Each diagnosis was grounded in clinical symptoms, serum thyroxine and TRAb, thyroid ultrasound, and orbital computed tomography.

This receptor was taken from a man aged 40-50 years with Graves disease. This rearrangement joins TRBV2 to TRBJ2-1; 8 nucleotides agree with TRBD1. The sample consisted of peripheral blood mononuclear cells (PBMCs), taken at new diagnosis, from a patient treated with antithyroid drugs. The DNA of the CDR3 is TGTGCCAGCGTACGGGACAGGGAGCAGTTCTTC. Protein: CASVRDREQFF.